This entry describes one T cell receptor (beta chain). The antigen is undetermined. TCRdb's copy holds only in-frame clones and misses some; the assay was immunoSEQ multiplex PCR. The data show approximately 61,000 clones, 70% to 90% seen once. This specimen belongs to a study of OX40 agonist ivuxolimab in advanced cancers. Whole-study results and caveats: Blood T cells, both CD4+ and CD8+, expanded clonally by week 6 at 0.1 to 3.0 mg/kg.

CDR1 is SGHRS and CDR2 is YFSETQ in the germline V gene. The CDR3 consists of 15 residues. The V segment lost 4 bases and the J segment 4 bases; nucleotides outside the gene matches: 6. This receptor was taken from an adult with an advanced solid tumor such as melanoma, head and neck, liver or kidney cancer. This sequence joins TRBV5-1 and TRBJ1-3; TRBD1 agrees at 9 bases. The specimen comprised CD4+ or CD8+ T cells sorted from blood, sampled in a trial of the OX40 agonist ivuxolimab. Here the CDR3 DNA reads TGCGCCAGCAGCAGGGCGGACAGGGGAGGAAACACCATATATTTT. Amino acids: CASSRADRGGNTIYF.